The 10 T cell receptor beta chains presented below share a single source sample, sequenced in a study of blood T cells in healthy people across ages. Alongside a J-beta primer mix, a sample-barcoded 5' primer served in a second PCR lasting roughly 6 to 11 cycles. TCRdb re-analysed the 5' RACE reads in MiXCR, keeping a single row per CDR3 protein. The sample records roughly 1,100,000 distinct CDR3 sequences, 20% to 25% being singletons. These data also formed part of another study, on T cells of mothers and their children.

The sample taken for sequencing was blood. The receptors were gathered from a girl between 2 and 10 years old in good health.

This rearrangement joins TRBV7-9 to TRBJ2-7; 7 bases fit TRBD1. CDR3 length: 15 residues. With V trimmed by 5 bases and J by 4 bases, 11 bases remained unmatched. Germline lookup yields CDR1 SEHNR and CDR2 FQNEAQ (reference sequence). The CDR3 DNA follows: TGTGCCAGCAGCCAACGACAGGGTTTAACTTACGAGCAGTACTTC. This sequence encodes CASSQRQGLTYEQYF. The whole variable domain, filled in from reference TRBV7-9 and TRBJ2-7, reads DTGVSQNPRHKITKRGQNVTFRCDPISEHNRLYWYRQTLGQGPEFLTYFQNEAQLEKSRLLSDRFSAERPKGSFSTLEIQRTEQGDSAMYLCASSQRQGLTYEQYFGPGTRLTVT.

This clonotype has more than one count but fewer than ten. The rearrangement uses TRBV20-1 and TRBJ2-7; D gene uncertain. The germline V and J ends were trimmed by 0 bases and 1 base, with 16 bases remaining between them. The CDR3 runs 16 residues. The germline V gene has CDR1 DFQATT and CDR2 SNEGSKA (reference sequence). The CDR3 loop is CSARDMEHSPSYEQYF. As DNA, the CDR3 is TGCAGTGCTAGAGATATGGAACACAGCCCTTCCTACGAGCAGTACTTC.

This chain uses TRBV20-1 with TRBJ1-6, with 11 bases that match TRBD1. With V trimmed by 2 bases and J by 10 bases, 7 bases remained unmatched. Germline V CDR1 and CDR2: DFQATT, SNEGSKA (reference sequence). There are 15 residues in the CDR3. CDR3 protein: CSARQGQGVGSPLHF. The CDR3 DNA reads as TGCAGTGCTAGACAGGGACAGGGGGTAGGATCACCCCTCCACTTT.

This rearrangement joins TRBV12-3 or TRBV12-4 to TRBJ2-6; D perhaps matches TRBD2 (5 bases). V shed 4 bases and J shed 2 bases, with 15 bases lying between them. The CDR3 spans 17 residues. This CDR3 is CASSSTRTTPGANVLTF. CDR3 coding DNA: TGTGCCAGCAGTTCTACTAGGACCACCCCTGGGGCCAACGTCCTGACTTTC.

The genes are TRBV28 and TRBJ1-1, with unresolved D. Trimming took off 6 bases at V and 0 bases at J, with 11 bases between the two ends. The CDR3 is 14 residues long. Per germline, CDR1 MDHEN and CDR2 SYDVKM. The CDR3: CASRRNILNTEAFF. CDR3 nucleotide sequence: TGTGCCAGCAGGAGGAACATTTTGAACACTGAAGCTTTCTTT.

The chain combines TRBV7-3 with TRBJ2-3; 9 positions match TRBD2. Unmatched junction bases numbered 8, after V lost 4 bases and J lost 3 bases. From germline, CDR1 is SGHTA and CDR2 FQGTGA. This CDR3 has 16 residues. In DNA form, the CDR3 reads TGTGCCAGCAGCTCCTCTTATGCGGGGGGGACAGATACGCAGTATTTT. Protein sequence: CASSSSYAGGTDTQYF.

This clonotype was recorded a few times. The gene calls are TRBV12-3 or TRBV12-4 and TRBJ1-5; no definite D call. V was trimmed by 2 bases and J by 6 bases, leaving 11 bases between them. The CDR3 length is 14 residues. Here the CDR3 DNA reads TGTGCCAGCAGTTTAACCTCAGGCGGTCAGCCCCAGCATTTT. Amino acids: CASSLTSGGQPQHF.

This clonotype showed up just a few times. The chain links TRBV15 to TRBJ1-6, with unresolved D. Germline V CDR1 and CDR2: LNHNV, YYDKDF (reference sequence). The germline V and J ends were trimmed by 0 bases and 5 bases, with 2 bases remaining between them. The CDR3 runs to 13 residues. The CDR3 DNA follows: TGTGCCACCAGCAGAGAAAATAATTCACCCCTCCACTTT. Translation: CATSRENNSPLHF.

This chain links TRBV7-8 with TRBJ2-7; 8 bases are shared with TRBD2. Trimming at V came to 1 base and at J to 12 bases, leaving 5 bases not matched to a gene. This CDR3 region has 12 residues. Per the germline V gene, CDR1 is SGHVS and CDR2 is FQNEAQ. Written as DNA, the CDR3 is TGTGCCAGCAGCTTAGACGGGGGGGGGTTGTACTTC. Translated, it gives CASSLDGGGLYF. Filled out from reference TRBV7-8 and TRBJ2-7, the complete variable domain reads GAGVSQSPRYKVAKRGQDVALRCDPISGHVSLFWYQQALGQGPEFLTYFQNEAQLDKSGLPSDRFFAERPEGSVSTLKIQRTQQEDSAVYLCASSLDGGGLYFGPGTRLTVT.

Only a few counts were recorded for this clonotype. The chain couples TRBV7-2 to TRBJ2-7; D unclear. The CDR3 sequence is 15 residues long. V was trimmed by 8 bases and J by 4 bases, leaving 21 bases between them. Germline V gene lookup returns CDR1 SGHTA and CDR2 FQGNSA. CDR3 sequence (DNA): TGTGCCAGCTCGTGGGCGCCGACCACAATTTACGAGCAGTACTTC. Protein: CASSWAPTTIYEQYF.